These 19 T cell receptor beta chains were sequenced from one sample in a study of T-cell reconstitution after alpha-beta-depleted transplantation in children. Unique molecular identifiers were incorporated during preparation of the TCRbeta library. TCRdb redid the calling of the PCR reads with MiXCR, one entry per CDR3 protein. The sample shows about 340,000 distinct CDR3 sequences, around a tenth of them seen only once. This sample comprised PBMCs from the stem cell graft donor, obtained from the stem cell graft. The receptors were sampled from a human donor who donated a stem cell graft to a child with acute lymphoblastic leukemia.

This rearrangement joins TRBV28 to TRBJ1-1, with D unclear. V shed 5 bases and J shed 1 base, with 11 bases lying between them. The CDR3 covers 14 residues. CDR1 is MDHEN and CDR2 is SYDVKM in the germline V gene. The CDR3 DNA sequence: TGTGCCAGCAGTGAACCAGTATCGAACACTGAAGCTTTCTTT. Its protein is CASSEPVSNTEAFF.

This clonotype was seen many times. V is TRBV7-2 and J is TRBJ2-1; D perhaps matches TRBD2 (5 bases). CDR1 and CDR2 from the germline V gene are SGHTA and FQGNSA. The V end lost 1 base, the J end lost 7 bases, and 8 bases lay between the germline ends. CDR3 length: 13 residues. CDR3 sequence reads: CASSLGGENEQFF. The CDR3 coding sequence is TGTGCCAGCAGCTTAGGGGGAGAAAATGAGCAGTTCTTC.

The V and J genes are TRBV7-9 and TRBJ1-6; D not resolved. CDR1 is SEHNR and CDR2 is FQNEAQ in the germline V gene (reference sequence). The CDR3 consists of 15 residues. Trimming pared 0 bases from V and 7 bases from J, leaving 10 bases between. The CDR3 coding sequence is TGTGCCAGCAGCTTAGCGGCAGGTGGGAATTCACCCCTCCACTTT. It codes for CASSLAAGGNSPLHF.

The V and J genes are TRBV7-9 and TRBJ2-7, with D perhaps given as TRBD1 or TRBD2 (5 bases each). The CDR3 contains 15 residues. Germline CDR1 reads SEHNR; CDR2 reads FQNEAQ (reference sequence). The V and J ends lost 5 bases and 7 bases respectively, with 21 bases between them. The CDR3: CASSPVGVLPGEQYF. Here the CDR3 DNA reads TGTGCCAGCAGCCCAGTGGGGGTATTGCCGGGGGAGCAGTACTTC.

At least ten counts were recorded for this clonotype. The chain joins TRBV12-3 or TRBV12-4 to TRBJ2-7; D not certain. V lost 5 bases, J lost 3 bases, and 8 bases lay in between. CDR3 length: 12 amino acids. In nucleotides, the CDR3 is TGTGCCAGCAGTCCCGGCCGCTACGAGCAGTACTTC. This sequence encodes CASSPGRYEQYF.

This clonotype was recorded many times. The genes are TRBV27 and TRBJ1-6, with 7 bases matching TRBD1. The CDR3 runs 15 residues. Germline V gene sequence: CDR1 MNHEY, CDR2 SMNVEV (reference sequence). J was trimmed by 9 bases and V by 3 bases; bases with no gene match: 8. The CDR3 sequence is CASSLGQHRGSPLHF. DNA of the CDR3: TGTGCCAGCAGTTTGGGACAGCATAGAGGTTCACCCCTCCACTTT.

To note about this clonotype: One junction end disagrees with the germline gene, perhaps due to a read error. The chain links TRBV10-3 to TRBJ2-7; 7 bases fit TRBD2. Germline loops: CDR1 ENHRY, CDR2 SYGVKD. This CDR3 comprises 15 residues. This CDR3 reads CAISQSPGTNPEQYF. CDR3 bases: TGTGCCATCAGTCAGTCTCCCGGGACTAATCCCGAGCAGTACTTC.

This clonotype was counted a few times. CDR3 sequence: CASRTGTAYGYTF. The CDR3 region has the DNA TGTGCCAGTAGGACCGGGACAGCCTATGGCTACACCTTC. The chain employs TRBV19 and TRBJ1-2; 7 bases agree with TRBD1. CDR1 and CDR2 from the germline V gene are LNHDA and SQIVND (reference sequence). V lost 6 bases, J lost 4 bases, and 5 bases stayed unmatched. The CDR3 length is 13 residues.

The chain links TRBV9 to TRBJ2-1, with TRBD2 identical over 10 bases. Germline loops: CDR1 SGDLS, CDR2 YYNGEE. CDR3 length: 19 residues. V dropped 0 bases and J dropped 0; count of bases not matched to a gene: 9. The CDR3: CASSVVSSGGPSSYNEQFF. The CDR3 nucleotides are TGTGCCAGCAGCGTAGTGTCTAGCGGGGGACCGAGCTCCTACAATGAGCAGTTCTTC.

CDR3 amino acids: CASSRRTGPTDTQYF. As DNA, the CDR3 is TGTGCCAGCAGCAGGAGGACAGGGCCGACAGATACGCAGTATTTT. The V call is TRBV7-9, the J call TRBJ2-3, with 8 nucleotides matching TRBD1. CDR1 is SEHNR and CDR2 is FQNEAQ in the germline V gene (reference sequence). This CDR3 region has 15 residues. V shed 5 bases and J 3 bases; nucleotides not matched to a gene: 7. The whole variable domain, remainder taken from reference TRBV7-9 and TRBJ2-3, is DTGVSQNPRHKITKRGQNVTFRCDPISEHNRLYWYRQTLGQGPEFLTYFQNEAQLEKSRLLSDRFSAERPKGSFSTLEIQRTEQGDSAMYLCASSRRTGPTDTQYFGPGTRLTVL.

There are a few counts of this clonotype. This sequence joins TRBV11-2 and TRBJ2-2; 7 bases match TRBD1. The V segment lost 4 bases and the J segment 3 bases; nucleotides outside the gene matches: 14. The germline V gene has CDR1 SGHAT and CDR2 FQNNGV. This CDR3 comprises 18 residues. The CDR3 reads CASSSYPPGQSYTGELFF. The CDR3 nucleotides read TGTGCCAGCAGCTCGTACCCCCCGGGACAGAGTTACACCGGGGAGCTGTTTTTT.

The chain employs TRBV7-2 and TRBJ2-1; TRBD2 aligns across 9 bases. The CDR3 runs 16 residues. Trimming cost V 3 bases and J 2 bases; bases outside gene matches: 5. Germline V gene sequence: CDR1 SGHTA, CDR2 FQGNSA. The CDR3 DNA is TGTGCCAGCAGCTTGGGGAGCGGGGGGCCCTACAATGAGCAGTTCTTC. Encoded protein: CASSLGSGGPYNEQFF.

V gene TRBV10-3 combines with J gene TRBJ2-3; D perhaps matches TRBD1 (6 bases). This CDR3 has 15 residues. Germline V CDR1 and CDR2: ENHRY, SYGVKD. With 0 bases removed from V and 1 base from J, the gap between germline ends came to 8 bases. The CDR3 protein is CAISESAGGTDTQYF. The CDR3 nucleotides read TGTGCCATCAGTGAGTCGGCAGGGGGCACAGATACGCAGTATTTT.

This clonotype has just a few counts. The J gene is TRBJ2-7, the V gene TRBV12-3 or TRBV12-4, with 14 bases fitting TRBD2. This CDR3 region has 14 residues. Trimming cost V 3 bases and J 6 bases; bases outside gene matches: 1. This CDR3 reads CASSFGLAGGEQYF. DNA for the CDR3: TGTGCCAGCAGTTTTGGACTAGCGGGAGGCGAGCAGTACTTC.

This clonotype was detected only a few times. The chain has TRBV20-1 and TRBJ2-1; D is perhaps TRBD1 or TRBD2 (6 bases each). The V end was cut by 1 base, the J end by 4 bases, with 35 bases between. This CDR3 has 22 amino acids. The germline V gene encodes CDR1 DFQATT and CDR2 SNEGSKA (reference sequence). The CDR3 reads CSARAAQGGKSPALTIYNEQFF. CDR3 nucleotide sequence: TGCAGTGCTAGAGCGGCACAGGGAGGAAAGAGTCCAGCCCTTACCATTTACAATGAGCAGTTCTTC.

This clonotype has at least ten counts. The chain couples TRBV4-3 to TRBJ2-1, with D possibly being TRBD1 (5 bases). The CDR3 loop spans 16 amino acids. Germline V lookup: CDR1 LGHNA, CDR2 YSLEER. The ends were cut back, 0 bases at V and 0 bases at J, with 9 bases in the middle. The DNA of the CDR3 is TGCGCCAGCAGCCAAGAGTTTGACAGCTCCTACAATGAGCAGTTCTTC. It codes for CASSQEFDSSYNEQFF.

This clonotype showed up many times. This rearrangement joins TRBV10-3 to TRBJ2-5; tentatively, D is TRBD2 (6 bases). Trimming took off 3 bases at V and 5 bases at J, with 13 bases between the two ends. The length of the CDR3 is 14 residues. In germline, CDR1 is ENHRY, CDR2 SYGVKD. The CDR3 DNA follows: TGTGCCATCAGTGAAAGTGGAGGAGGGGAGACCCAGTACTTC. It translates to CAISESGGGETQYF.

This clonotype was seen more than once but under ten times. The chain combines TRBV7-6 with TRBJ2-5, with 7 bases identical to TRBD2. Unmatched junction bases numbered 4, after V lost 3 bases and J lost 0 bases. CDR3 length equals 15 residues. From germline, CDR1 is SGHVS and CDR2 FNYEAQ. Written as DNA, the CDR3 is TGTGCCAGCAGCTTGGATAGCGGGTACCAAGAGACCCAGTACTTC. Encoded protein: CASSLDSGYQETQYF.

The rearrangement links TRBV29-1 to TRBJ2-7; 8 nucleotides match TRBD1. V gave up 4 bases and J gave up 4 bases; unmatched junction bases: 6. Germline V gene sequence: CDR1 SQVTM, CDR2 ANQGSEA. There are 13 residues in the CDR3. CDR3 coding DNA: TGCAGCGTTGCGGCAGGGGGCCTATACGAGCAGTACTTC. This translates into CSVAAGGLYEQYF.